This T cell receptor beta chain is drawn from a study of cytomegalovirus exposure and HLA in healthy donors. Study-wide background: The 666 first-cohort repertoires shared a platform with the 130 or so validation repertoires, as reported in a later analysis.

Worth noting for this clone: The antigen remains unidentified.

Only in-frame clones appear in the TCRdb table, and some are missing; sequencing was by immunoSEQ multiplex PCR. The data contain approximately 100,000 clones, around 89% of them singletons. Separation from the approximately 720-subject first cohort characterized the roughly 130-subject validation cohort, to which the donors belonged. V was trimmed by 5 bases and J by 1 base, leaving 8 bases between them. Looked up from germline, CDR1 is SGHDN and CDR2 is FVKESK. This CDR3 comprises 13 residues. Whole-study results and caveats: The study found most TCR sequences rare, yet found some public TCRs in many donors.

The source material was PBMCs. This sequence joins TRBV14 and TRBJ1-2; D unclear. The receptor comes from a young woman in good health and CMV-seropositive. CDR3 residues: CASSGGFNYGYTF. The CDR3 coding sequence is TGTGCCAGCAGCGGAGGGTTTAACTATGGCTACACCTTC.